The present T cell receptor beta chain was sequenced within a study of post-analysis software for immune sequencing data. Study findings and constraints: Five or six TRBV segments, TRBV5-6, TRBV5-1 and TRBV20-1 among them, were found more frequent in patients than controls. Diversity measured as normalized Chao1 was significantly lower in multiple sclerosis patients than in controls. With F measure, samples from one preparation batch clustered together strongly.

This clonotype was recorded a few times. Antigen unknown. Trimming took 0 bases from V and 4 from J, leaving 10 bases between them. The CDR3 runs 14 residues. CDR1 SNHLY and CDR2 FYNNEI come from the germline V gene. The TCR beta cDNA libraries carried unique molecular identifiers. TCRdb re-called the PCR reads with MiXCR, one entry per CDR3 protein. This sample has fewer than 850,000 distinct CDR3 sequences; roughly 29% occur once, and the top ten carry around 0.56%. Sample: blood. The chain employs TRBV2 and TRBJ2-7; D gene uncertain. The TCR originated in a girl aged 10-17 years with multiple sclerosis. The CDR3 spells CASSEAGTNYEQYF. Written as DNA, the CDR3 is TGTGCCAGCAGTGAAGCGGGAACTAATTACGAGCAGTACTTC. Full variable domain (missing parts from reference TRBV2 and TRBJ2-7): EPEVTQTPSHQVTQMGQEVILRCVPISNHLYFYWYRQILGQKVEFLVSFYNNEISEKSEIFDDQFSVERPDGSNFTLKIRSTKLEDSAMYFCASSEAGTNYEQYFGPGTRLTVT.